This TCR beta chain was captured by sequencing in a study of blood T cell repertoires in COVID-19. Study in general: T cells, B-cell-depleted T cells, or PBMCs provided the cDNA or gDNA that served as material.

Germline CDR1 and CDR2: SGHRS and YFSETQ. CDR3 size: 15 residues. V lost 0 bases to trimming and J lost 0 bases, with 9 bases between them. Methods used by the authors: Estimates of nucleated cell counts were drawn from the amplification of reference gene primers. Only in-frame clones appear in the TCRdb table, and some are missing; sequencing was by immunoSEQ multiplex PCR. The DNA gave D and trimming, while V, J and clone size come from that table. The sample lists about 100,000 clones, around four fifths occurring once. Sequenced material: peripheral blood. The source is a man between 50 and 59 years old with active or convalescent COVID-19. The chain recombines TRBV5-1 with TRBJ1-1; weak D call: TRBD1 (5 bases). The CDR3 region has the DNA TGCGCCAGCAGCTTGGCAGCAGGGATGAACACTGAAGCTTTCTTT. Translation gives CASSLAAGMNTEAFF.